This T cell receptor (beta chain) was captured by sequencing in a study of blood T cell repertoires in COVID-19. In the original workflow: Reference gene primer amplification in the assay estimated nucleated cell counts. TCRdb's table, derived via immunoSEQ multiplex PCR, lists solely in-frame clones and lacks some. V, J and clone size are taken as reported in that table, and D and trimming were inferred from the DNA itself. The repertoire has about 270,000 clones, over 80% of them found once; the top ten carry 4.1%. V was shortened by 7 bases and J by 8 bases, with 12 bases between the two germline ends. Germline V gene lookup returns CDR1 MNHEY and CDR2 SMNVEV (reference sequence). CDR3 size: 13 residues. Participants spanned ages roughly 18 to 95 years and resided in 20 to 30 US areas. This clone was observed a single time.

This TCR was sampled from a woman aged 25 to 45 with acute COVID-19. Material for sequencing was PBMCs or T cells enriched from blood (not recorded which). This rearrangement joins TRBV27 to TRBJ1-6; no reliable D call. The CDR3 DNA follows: TGTGCCAGCAACACCCGCCCCGATTCACCCCTCCACTTT. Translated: CASNTRPDSPLHF.